This T cell receptor (beta chain) was recovered during a study of cytomegalovirus exposure and HLA in healthy donors. Study context: Early released data had 80 million or so unique TCRs, all coming from HLA-typed donors.

Study outcomes and limitations: An apparent linkage of common viral pathogens to several of the most significant clusters emerged in a later analysis.

Worth noting for this clone: Its antigen is unknown.

CDR1 and CDR2 (germline): MGHRA, YSYEKL. The CDR3 covers 16 residues. Trimming removed 1 base at V and 4 bases at J, with 15 bases between. Primers for the PCR totalled 60 Vbeta and 13 Jbeta. TCRdb keeps only in-frame clones here, not all; method: immunoSEQ multiplex PCR. The data hold under 150,000 clones, with nearly 80% observed a single time. The material sequenced was PBMCs. This TCR was sampled from a woman aged 40 to 50 in good health and CMV-seronegative. V gene TRBV4-1 combines with J gene TRBJ2-3; D is possibly TRBD2 (6 bases). This CDR3 is CASSQGTSFGADTQYF. The CDR3 bases are TGCGCCAGCAGCCAAGGTACTAGCTTCGGGGCAGATACGCAGTATTTT.